Listed here is a single T cell receptor (beta chain). The target antigen is unknown. Looked up from germline, CDR1 is PRHDT and CDR2 is FYEKMQ (reference sequence). The CDR3 runs 15 residues. V lost 4 bases and J 2 bases, leaving 13 bases between the germline ends. Assay used: immunoSEQ multiplex PCR; TCRdb lists only in-frame clones, some missing. The repertoire holds approximately 52,000 clones, with 85% to 95% as singletons. The sample comes from a study of OX40 agonist ivuxolimab in advanced cancers. Study-wide results and limits: The average count of expanded clones was higher among CD8+ T cells than among CD4+. Circulating CD4+ and CD8+ T cells showed clonal expansion by week 6 at 0.1 to 3.0 mg/kg.

The sample consisted of CD4+ or CD8+ T cells sorted from blood, taken in a trial of the OX40 agonist ivuxolimab. The TCR sequence derives from an adult with an advanced solid tumor such as melanoma, head and neck, liver or kidney cancer. The rearrangement joins TRBV13 to TRBJ2-3; no clear D gene. The CDR3 sequence is CASSSTSLNTDTQYF. CDR3 nucleotide sequence: TGTGCCAGCAGCTCCACCTCGCTCAACACAGATACGCAGTATTTT.